The next 27 T cell receptor beta chains were all read from a single sample in a study of Ad26.COV2.S vaccination and SARS-CoV-2 variants. Noted treatment: roughly 19 received Ad26.COV2.S at low or high dose, single or two shots; about five received placebo; per-sample allocation not given. The investigators took samples on day 63 after the first vaccine or placebo injection. Libraries were prepared by immunoSEQ multiplex PCR; TCRdb keeps only in-frame clonotypes and omits some of them. This sample has 300,000 to 500,000 clones; 88% occur once, and the top ten carry about 3.6%. The sequencing here drew on peripheral blood, taken in a trial of Ad26.COV2.S vaccine versus placebo. The receptors were gathered from a person aged 18 to 59 who received the Ad26.COV2.S COVID-19 vaccine or a placebo.

V usage is TRBV14 and J usage is TRBJ2-2; D gene ambiguous. V lost 4 bases and J 0 bases, leaving 6 bases between the germline ends. The germline CDR1 and CDR2 sequences are SGHDN and FVKESK. The CDR3 loop spans 14 amino acids. DNA for the CDR3: TGTGCCAGCAGCCTTTATACGAACACCGGGGAGCTGTTTTTT. Protein product: CASSLYTNTGELFF.

This chain uses TRBV27 with TRBJ1-2; D call uncertain. Germline V lookup: CDR1 MNHEY, CDR2 SMNVEV (reference sequence). V gave up 5 bases and J gave up 3 bases, with 13 bases separating them. This CDR3 is built from 14 residues. The CDR3 DNA follows: TGTGCCAGCAGTCCCAGAGCGGGATACTATGGCTACACCTTC. As protein: CASSPRAGYYGYTF.

This sequence joins TRBV25-1 and TRBJ2-7; 7 bases are shared with TRBD1. Germline V gene sequence: CDR1 MGHDK, CDR2 SYGVNS. V gave up 7 bases and J gave up 4 bases; unmatched junction bases: 7. CDR3 length equals 13 residues. The CDR3, as DNA: TGTGCCAGCAATGGACAGGCCGAATACGAGCAGTACTTC. Protein product: CASNGQAEYEQYF.

This clone came up once. The V call is TRBV5-1, the J call TRBJ2-5; 7 nucleotides match TRBD2. This CDR3 region has 13 residues. Germline V gene lookup returns CDR1 SGHRS and CDR2 YFSETQ. J gave up 5 bases and V 4 bases, and 5 bases lay outside the gene matches. In nucleotides, the CDR3 is TGCGCCAGCAGCCGAACTAGCGTCGAGACCCAGTACTTC. This codes for CASSRTSVETQYF.

This chain joins TRBV9 and TRBJ2-7; 11 nucleotides match TRBD2. The length of the CDR3 is 18 residues. Per germline, CDR1 SGDLS and CDR2 YYNGEE. J was trimmed by 4 bases and V by 5 bases; bases with no gene match: 17. CDR3 DNA: TGTGCCAGCAGTAAGGGTTATCGTGCTAGCGGGGGGATTTACGAGCAGTACTTC. This codes for CASSKGYRASGGIYEQYF. Supplemented by reference TRBV9 and TRBJ2-7, the full variable domain reads DSGVTQTPKHLITATGQRVTLRCSPRSGDLSVYWYQQSLDQGLQFLIQYYNGEERAKGNILERFSAQQFPDLHSELNLSSLELGDSALYFCASSKGYRASGGIYEQYFGPGTRLTVT.

The chain has TRBV20-1 and TRBJ1-2; D is unclear. From germline, CDR1 is DFQATT and CDR2 SNEGSKA (reference sequence). V dropped 5 bases and J dropped 4 bases, with 8 bases sitting between them. This CDR3 is built from 11 residues. CDR3 coding DNA: TGCAGTGCTCTGGACGGCTATGGCTACACCTTC. Its protein is CSALDGYGYTF.

The V and J genes are TRBV7-9 and TRBJ2-2; a weak D match, TRBD2 (5 bases). CDR3 size: 17 residues. Trimming removed 5 bases at V and 5 bases at J, with 21 bases between. Per germline, CDR1 SEHNR and CDR2 FQNEAQ (reference sequence). CDR3 sequence: CASSPHRSTTGTGELFF. DNA of the CDR3: TGTGCCAGCAGCCCCCACCGTTCCACAACGGGGACCGGGGAGCTGTTTTTT.

The chain joins TRBV7-8 to TRBJ1-6; D might be TRBD1 (6 bases). With 1 base removed from V and 7 bases from J, the gap between germline ends came to 14 bases. Looked up from germline, CDR1 is SGHVS and CDR2 is FQNEAQ. This CDR3 is built from 16 residues. CDR3 DNA: TGTGCCAGCAGCTTAGAGAACAGGGAGCGGAATTCACCCCTCCACTTT. Translating it yields CASSLENRERNSPLHF.

In nucleotides, the CDR3 is TGTGCCAGCAGTGATGGGTGGGACAGGGGGTCCTATAATTCACCCCTCCACTTT. It codes for CASSDGWDRGSYNSPLHF. The chain links TRBV2 to TRBJ1-6, with 11 bases aligning to TRBD1. The CDR3 length is 18 residues. Trimming at V came to 3 bases and at J to 1 base, leaving 5 bases not matched to a gene. In germline, CDR1 is SNHLY, CDR2 FYNNEI.

The rearrangement joins TRBV5-5 to TRBJ2-3; 9 nucleotides match TRBD1. J was trimmed by 3 bases and V by 2 bases; bases with no gene match: 7. The CDR3 has 16 amino acids. Germline CDR1 is SGHKS and CDR2 is YYEKEE (reference sequence). CDR3 protein: CASSFGDRVSTDTQYF. The CDR3 DNA is TGTGCCAGCAGCTTCGGGGACAGGGTTTCTACAGATACGCAGTATTTT.

The chain links TRBV6-5 to TRBJ1-4, with 9 bases identical to TRBD1. With V trimmed by 6 bases and J by 8 bases, 7 bases remained unmatched. This CDR3 has 14 residues. Germline-derived CDR1 and CDR2 are MNHEY and SVGAGI. Written as DNA, the CDR3 is TGTGCCAGCAGCCCAGACAGGGGGTACGAAAAACTGTTTTTT. This gives the protein CASSPDRGYEKLFF.

The chain links TRBV18 to TRBJ1-3; TRBD1 agrees at 9 bases. The V gene's germline CDR1 is KGHSH and CDR2 LQKENI. The CDR3 sequence is 19 residues long. Trimming at V came to 4 bases and at J to 4 bases, leaving 17 bases not matched to a gene. CDR3: CASSLYRRDRAGRGNTIYF. The CDR3 DNA follows: TGTGCCAGCTCACTCTACCGCCGGGACAGGGCCGGTCGCGGAAACACCATATATTTT.

About this clone itself: The sample carries other DNA sequences with the same CDR3. V is TRBV14 and J is TRBJ1-1; the D is unclear. Germline CDR1 SGHDN, CDR2 FVKESK. V shed 4 bases and J shed 4 bases, with 4 bases lying between them. This CDR3 is 11 amino acids long. The CDR3: CASSPGTEAFF. CDR3 DNA sequence: TGTGCCAGCAGCCCTGGCACTGAAGCTTTCTTT.

This sequence joins TRBV6-5 and TRBJ1-1, with D hard to call. Germline loops: CDR1 MNHEY, CDR2 SVGAGI. With 6 bases removed from V and 3 bases from J, the gap between germline ends came to 14 bases. The CDR3 runs to 14 residues. CDR3 bases: TGTGCCAGCAGCCTCCAATCTCTGGACACTGAAGCTTTCTTT. Residues: CASSLQSLDTEAFF.

This clone has just one count. J is TRBJ1-6 and V is TRBV3-1 (or the pseudogene TRBV3-2), with unresolved D. The CDR3 is 14 amino acids. Germline-derived CDR1 and CDR2 are LGHDT and YNNKEL (reference sequence). V dropped 6 bases and J dropped 8 bases, with 14 bases sitting between them. CDR3 amino acids: CASRGNYGDSPLHF. The DNA of the CDR3 is TGTGCCAGCAGAGGCAACTACGGGGATTCACCCCTCCACTTT.

The CDR3 DNA sequence: TGTGCCAGCAGCCAAGATCTGCGACAGGGGACAGATACGCAGTATTTT. This encodes CASSQDLRQGTDTQYF. The rearrangement links TRBV3-1 (or the pseudogene TRBV3-2) to TRBJ2-3; the match to TRBD1 covers 8 bases. The CDR3 loop spans 16 amino acids. The germline V gene has CDR1 LGHDT and CDR2 YNNKEL (reference sequence). The V and J ends lost 0 bases and 3 bases, in that order; junction bases with no gene match: 5.

The chain couples TRBV2 to TRBJ1-6; D remains unclear. This CDR3 spans 15 amino acids. Germline CDR1 is SNHLY and CDR2 is FYNNEI. V was cut by 2 bases and J by 8 bases, with 13 bases left in between. For the CDR3, the DNA is TGTGCCAGCAGTGAAATCACCGGGGAGGATTCACCCCTCCACTTT. Translating gives CASSEITGEDSPLHF.

The chain uses TRBV4-3 and TRBJ1-1; D unresolved. This CDR3 region has 13 residues. The V end lost 0 bases, the J end lost 0 bases, and 2 bases lay between the germline ends. Germline V CDR1 and CDR2: LGHNA, YSLEER. CDR3 in DNA: TGCGCCAGCAGCCAAGAAGTGAACACTGAAGCTTTCTTT. Its translation: CASSQEVNTEAFF.

The V gene is TRBV7-8, the J gene TRBJ2-2, with TRBD2 identical over 11 bases. CDR1 and CDR2 from the germline V gene are SGHVS and FQNEAQ. Trimming took 4 bases from V and 5 from J; bases not matched to a gene: 12. This CDR3 has 18 amino acids. Written as DNA, the CDR3 is TGTGCCAGCAGCTCAGATTGGGGACTAGCGGTAGTTACCGGGGAGCTGTTTTTT. It yields the protein CASSSDWGLAVVTGELFF.

This chain uses TRBV18 with TRBJ2-1, with no clear D. V was cut by 1 base and J by 2 bases, with 9 bases left in between. CDR3 size: 15 residues. CDR1 KGHSH and CDR2 LQKENI come from the germline V gene. The CDR3 is CASSPQGSTYNEQFF. CDR3 in DNA: TGTGCCAGCTCACCACAGGGATCTACCTACAATGAGCAGTTCTTC.

The chain employs TRBV5-5 and TRBJ1-5, with 7 bases lining up with TRBD1. This CDR3 region has 14 residues. V trimming: 7 bases; J trimming: 2 bases; junction bases outside the gene matches: 6. Germline V gene sequence: CDR1 SGHKS, CDR2 YYEKEE (reference sequence). Here the CDR3 reads CASGQAQGNQPQHF. The CDR3 DNA reads as TGTGCCAGCGGACAGGCCCAAGGCAATCAGCCCCAGCATTTT. The full variable domain, rest sourced from reference TRBV5-5 and TRBJ1-5, is DAGVTQSPTHLIKTRGQQVTLRCSPISGHKSVSWYQQVLGQGPQFIFQYYEKEERGRGNFPDRFSARQFPNYSSELNVNALLLGDSALYLCASGQAQGNQPQHFGDGTRLSIL.

This chain joins TRBV18 and TRBJ2-2; no firm D call. The CDR3 runs 16 residues. Per the germline V gene, CDR1 is KGHSH and CDR2 is LQKENI. V dropped 2 bases and J dropped 1 base, with 11 bases sitting between them. The CDR3 bases are TGTGCCAGCTCACCATTTTCACACCTGAACACCGGGGAGCTGTTTTTT. Amino acids: CASSPFSHLNTGELFF.

The chain links TRBV5-8 to TRBJ1-3; D is undetermined. The CDR3 extends over 14 amino acids. V lost 0 bases, J lost 0 bases, and 4 bases lay in between. Germline assignment: CDR1 SGHTS and CDR2 YDEGEE. As DNA, the CDR3 is TGTGCCAGCAGCTTGGGGGTCTCTGGAAACACCATATATTTT. Its translation is CASSLGVSGNTIYF.

The V call is TRBV18, the J call TRBJ2-2; 10 nucleotides agree with TRBD1. The CDR3 runs 17 residues. CDR1 KGHSH and CDR2 LQKENI come from the germline V gene. The ends lost 3 bases at V and 6 bases at J; junction bases unmatched: 10. The CDR3 region has the DNA TGTGCCAGCTCACCGCTTACCGGGACAGGGGTTTCCGGGGAGCTGTTTTTT. Its protein is CASSPLTGTGVSGELFF.

V is TRBV6-5 and J is TRBJ1-1; D gene ambiguous. The germline gives CDR1 MNHEY, CDR2 SVGAGI. The CDR3 covers 13 residues. The V end lost 0 bases, the J end lost 5 bases, and 7 bases lay between the germline ends. The CDR3, as DNA: TGTGCCAGCAGTTACTCTGGGGTGACTGAAGCTTTCTTT. Its translation is CASSYSGVTEAFF.

The V call is TRBV6-5, the J call TRBJ1-2; the D is unclear. The V gene lost 7 bases and the J gene lost 13 bases, with 22 bases spanning the gap. Germline-derived CDR1 and CDR2 are MNHEY and SVGAGI. CDR3 length: 13 residues. For the CDR3, the DNA is TGTGCCAGCAATCATGGATTAGATGTCTCCCTCACCTTC. It translates to CASNHGLDVSLTF.

The chain joins TRBV30 to TRBJ2-3, with 9 bases that match TRBD2. Unmatched junction bases numbered 9, after V lost 8 bases and J lost 6 bases. The CDR3 has 13 residues. Germline CDR1 and CDR2: GTSNPN and SVGIG (reference sequence). CDR3 sequence (DNA): TGTGCCGCCTCCAGAGCGGGGGGTGATACGCAGTATTTT. It yields the protein CAASRAGGDTQYF.